Listed here is a single T cell receptor beta chain. Its antigen is unknown. A much larger clone differs by one base, so this may be a read error. This sample was taken from a study of glioma-infiltrating T cells. Study-level results: Non-neoplastic patients had below-expected tissue-blood divergence, while all gliomas exceeded expectation.

Germline V gene lookup returns CDR1 SGHTA and CDR2 FQGNSA. Trimming removed 1 base at V and 4 bases at J, with 12 bases between. The CDR3 is 15 amino acids. TCR alpha and beta CDR3 regions were amplified from RNA using iRepertoire nested multiplex PCR. In TCRdb, the multiplex PCR reads were re-called with MiXCR into one record per CDR3 protein. The table records about 200,000 distinct CDR3 sequences, about 31% of them present only once. This TCR was recovered from a human donor with low-grade glioma or glioblastoma, undergoing nonglioma brain surgery, or in good health (not recorded which). The J gene is TRBJ2-3, the V gene TRBV7-2, with a possible D match to TRBD2 (6 bases). Sequenced: glioma tissue, nonneoplastic brain tissue, or PBMCs (not recorded which). This chain's CDR3 is CASSLDGGPADTQYF. CDR3 nucleotides: TGTGCCAGCAGCTTAGACGGGGGTCCCGCAGATACGCAGTATTTT.